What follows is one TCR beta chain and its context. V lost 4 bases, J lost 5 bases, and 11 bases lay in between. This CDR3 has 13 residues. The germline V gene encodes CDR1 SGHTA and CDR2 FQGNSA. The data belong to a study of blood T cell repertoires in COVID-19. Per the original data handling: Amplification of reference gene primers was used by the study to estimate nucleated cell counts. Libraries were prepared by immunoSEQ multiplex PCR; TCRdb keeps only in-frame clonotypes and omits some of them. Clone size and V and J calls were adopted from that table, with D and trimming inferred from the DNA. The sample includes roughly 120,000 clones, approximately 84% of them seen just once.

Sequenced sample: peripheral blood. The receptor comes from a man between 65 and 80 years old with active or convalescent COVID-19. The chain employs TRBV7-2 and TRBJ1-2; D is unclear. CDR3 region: CASSSVRGYGYTF. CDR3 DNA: TGTGCCAGCAGCTCAGTTCGAGGGTATGGCTACACCTTC. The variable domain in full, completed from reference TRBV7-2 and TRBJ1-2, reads GAGVSQSPSNKVTEKGKDVELRCDPISGHTALYWYRQSLGQGLEFLIYFQGNSAPDKSGLPSDRFSAERTGGSVSTLTIQRTQQEDSAVYLCASSSVRGYGYTFGSGTRLTVV.